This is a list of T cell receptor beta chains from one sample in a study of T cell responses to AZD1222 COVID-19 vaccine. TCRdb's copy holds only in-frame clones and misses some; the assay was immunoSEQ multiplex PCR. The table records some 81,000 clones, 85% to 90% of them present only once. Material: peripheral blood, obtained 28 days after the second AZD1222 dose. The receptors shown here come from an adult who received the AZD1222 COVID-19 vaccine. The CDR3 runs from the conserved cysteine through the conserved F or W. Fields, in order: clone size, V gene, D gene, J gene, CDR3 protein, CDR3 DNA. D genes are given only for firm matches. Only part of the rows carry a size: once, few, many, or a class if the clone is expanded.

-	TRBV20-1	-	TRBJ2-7	CSALQGYEQYF	TGCAGTGCCCTCCAGGGCTACGAGCAGTACTTC
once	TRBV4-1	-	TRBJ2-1	CASSQRAGFNEQFF	TGCGCCAGCAGCCAAAGAGCGGGTTTCAATGAGCAGTTCTTC
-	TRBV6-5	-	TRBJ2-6	CASSSGVGANVLTF	TGTGCCAGCAGTTCCGGGGTTGGGGCCAACGTCCTGACTTTC
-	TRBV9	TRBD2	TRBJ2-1	CASSVAAGVGNEQFF	TGTGCCAGCAGCGTAGCAGCGGGAGTTGGTAATGAGCAGTTCTTC
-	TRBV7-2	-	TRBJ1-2	CASRLGTHEGYTF	TGTGCCAGCAGGTTGGGGACCCATGAGGGCTACACCTTC
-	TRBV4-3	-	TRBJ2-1	CASRKAVTSYNEQFF	TGCGCCAGCAGGAAAGCGGTTACCTCCTACAATGAGCAGTTCTTC
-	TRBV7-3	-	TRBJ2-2	CASRSLGPTGELFF	TGTGCCAGCAGGTCGCTGGGTCCTACCGGGGAGCTGTTTTTT
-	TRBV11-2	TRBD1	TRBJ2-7	CASSPDRGYEQYF	TGTGCCAGCAGCCCGGACAGGGGCTACGAGCAGTACTTC
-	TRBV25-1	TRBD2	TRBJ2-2	CASSEYLFGGGGTGELFF	TGTGCCAGCAGTGAATATCTCTTCGGAGGCGGGGGCACCGGGGAGCTGTTTTTT
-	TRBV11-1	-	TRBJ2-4	CASSLDGLKNIQYF	TGTGCCAGCAGCTTAGACGGGCTCAAAAACATTCAGTACTTC
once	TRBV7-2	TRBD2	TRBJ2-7	CASSSQREVGNEQYF	TGTGCCAGCAGCTCGCAGCGGGAGGTCGGCAATGAGCAGTACTTC
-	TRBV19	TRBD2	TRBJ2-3	CASTSGGGGDTQYF	TGTGCCAGTACTTCCGGGGGGGGAGGCGATACGCAGTATTTT
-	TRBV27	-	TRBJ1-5	CASSLLGGGSYSNQPQHF	TGTGCCAGCAGTCTATTGGGAGGCGGGAGTTATAGCAATCAGCCCCAGCATTTT
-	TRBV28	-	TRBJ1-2	CASSFSSNGYTF	TGTGCCAGCAGTTTCTCGTCCAATGGCTACACCTTC
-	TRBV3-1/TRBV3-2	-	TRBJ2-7	CASSRDHLGHEQYF	TGTGCCAGCAGCCGGGACCACCTCGGACACGAGCAGTACTTC
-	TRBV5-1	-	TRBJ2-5	CASSLAGNRNQETQYF	TGCGCCAGCAGCTTGGCCGGAAACAGGAACCAAGAGACCCAGTACTTC
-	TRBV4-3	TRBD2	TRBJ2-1	CASSGGKAGGPRSSYNEQFF	TGCGCCAGCAGCGGCGGGAAAGCGGGAGGGCCGAGGAGCTCCTACAATGAGCAGTTCTTC
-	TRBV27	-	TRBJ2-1	CASSLTGPNEQFF	TGTGCCAGCAGTTTAACCGGGCCCAATGAGCAGTTCTTC
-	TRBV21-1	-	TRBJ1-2	CASSPRHSLRDDYGYTF	TGTGCCAGCAGCCCACGCCATAGCCTTCGGGACGACTATGGCTACACCTTC
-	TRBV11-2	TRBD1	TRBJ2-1	CASEKWAGGRNNEQFF	TGTGCCAGCGAAAAGTGGGCAGGGGGAAGGAACAATGAGCAGTTCTTC
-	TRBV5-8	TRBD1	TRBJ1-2	CASSFDRAPNYGYTF	TGTGCCAGCAGCTTCGACAGGGCTCCTAACTATGGCTACACCTTC
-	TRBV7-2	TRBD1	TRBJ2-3	CASSLGQGADTQYF	TGTGCCAGCAGCTTAGGACAGGGGGCAGATACGCAGTATTTT
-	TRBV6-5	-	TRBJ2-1	CASTRGGEGEQFF	TGTGCCAGCACGCGAGGGGGGGAGGGTGAGCAGTTCTTC
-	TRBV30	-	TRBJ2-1	CAWSEWDSPYNEQFF	TGTGCCTGGAGTGAATGGGACTCCCCCTACAATGAGCAGTTCTTC
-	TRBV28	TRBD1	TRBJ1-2	CASSSRTGANYGYTF	TGTGCCAGCAGTTCTAGGACAGGGGCGAACTATGGCTACACCTTC
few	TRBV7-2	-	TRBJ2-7	CASSLGGPTLEQYF	TGTGCCAGCAGCTTAGGCGGACCTACGCTCGAGCAGTACTTC
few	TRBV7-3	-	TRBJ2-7	CASSFNPRGGEQYF	TGTGCCAGCAGCTTCAACCCCAGAGGGGGCGAGCAGTACTTC
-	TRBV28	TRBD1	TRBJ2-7	CASSLGTGFYEQYF	TGTGCCAGCAGTTTGGGGACAGGGTTCTACGAGCAGTACTTC
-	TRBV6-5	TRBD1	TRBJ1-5	CASRDRGQGNQPQHF	TGTGCCAGCAGAGACAGGGGACAGGGAAATCAGCCCCAGCATTTT
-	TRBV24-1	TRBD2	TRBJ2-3	CATSDWGSGSATDTQYF	TGTGCCACCAGTGATTGGGGCAGCGGGAGCGCCACAGATACGCAGTATTTT
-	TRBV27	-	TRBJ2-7	CASSLRLNGYEQYF	TGTGCCAGCAGTCTCCGACTAAACGGCTACGAGCAGTACTTC
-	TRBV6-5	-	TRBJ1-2	CASRPPGTIYGYTF	TGTGCCAGCAGGCCCCCTGGGACAATCTATGGCTACACCTTC
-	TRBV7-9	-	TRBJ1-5	CASSLSGQIFQPQHF	TGTGCCAGCAGCCTCAGTGGACAGATCTTTCAGCCCCAGCATTTT
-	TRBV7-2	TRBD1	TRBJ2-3	CASSSSGGLGRPTDTQYF	TGTGCCAGCAGCTCCTCAGGGGGCCTCGGACGGCCCACAGATACGCAGTATTTT
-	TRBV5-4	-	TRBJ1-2	CASSSRWGSYGYTF	TGTGCCAGCAGCAGCCGTTGGGGGAGCTATGGCTACACCTTC
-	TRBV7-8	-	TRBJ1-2	CASSSTGFDYGYTF	TGTGCCAGCAGTTCCACGGGGTTCGACTATGGCTACACCTTC
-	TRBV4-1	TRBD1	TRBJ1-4	CASSRQTGDNEKLFF	TGCGCCAGCAGCCGACAGACAGGGGATAATGAAAAACTGTTTTTT
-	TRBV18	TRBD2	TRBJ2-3	CASSPPGLQRDTQYF	TGTGCCAGCTCACCACCGGGACTACAAAGAGATACGCAGTATTTT
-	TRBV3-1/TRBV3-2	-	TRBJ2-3	CASSQEPTSSTQYF	TGTGCCAGCAGCCAAGAGCCGACTAGTAGTACGCAGTATTTT
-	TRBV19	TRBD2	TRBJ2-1	CASGTGTSSYNEQFF	TGTGCCAGTGGAACCGGGACTAGCTCCTACAATGAGCAGTTCTTC
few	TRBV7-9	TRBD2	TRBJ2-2	CASSNGGSNTGELFF	TGTGCCAGCAGTAACGGCGGGAGTAACACCGGGGAGCTGTTTTTT
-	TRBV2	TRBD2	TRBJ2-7	CASRGLAGGPKNF	TGTGCCAGCAGGGGACTAGCGGGAGGGCCGAAGAACTTC
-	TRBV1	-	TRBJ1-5	CTSSSRRVDSNQPQHF	TGCACCAGCAGCTCCCGGCGGGTAGATAGCAATCAGCCCCAGCATTTT
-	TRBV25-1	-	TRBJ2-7	CASSGLGPRGYEQYF	TGTGCCAGCAGTGGCCTCGGGCCCAGGGGCTACGAGCAGTACTTC